The rows below give T cell receptor beta chains drawn from one sample of a study of preoperative IRX-2 immunotherapy in early breast cancer. Profiled with immunoSEQ multiplex PCR; TCRdb holds only in-frame clones, not every one. The sample holds tens of thousands of clones; around 75% are singletons and the top ten take less than 2.5%. The specimen was lymph node tissue, collected before IRX-2 immunotherapy. The receptors were gathered from a human donor with breast cancer. Both conserved end residues are part of each CDR3. A D gene is named only where the DNA matches it firmly. Size tells how often a clone was seen (once, few, many) or the class of an expanded clone, and some rows leave it out.

cdr3_nt cdr3_aa d_call j_call v_call clone_size
TGTGCCAGCAGTTGGTCCGGGGGGGGCACAGATACGCAGTATTTT CASSWSGGGTDTQYF TRBD2 TRBJ2-3 TRBV6-8 NA
TGTGCCAGCAGCTTAGACAGGATGAACACCGGGGAGCTGTTTTTT CASSLDRMNTGELFF NA TRBJ2-2 TRBV11-3 few
TGTGCCAGCTCACCACCGGTTTCCGGGACCCAGTACTTC CASSPPVSGTQYF NA TRBJ2-5 TRBV18 NA
TGTGCCAATACGACAAGTGGGGGGGGATCAGGAAACACCATATATTTT CANTTSGGGSGNTIYF NA TRBJ1-3 TRBV12-5 NA
TGTGCCAGCTCACCACGTTATTCAGAGCAGTTCTTC CASSPRYSEQFF NA TRBJ2-1 TRBV18 NA
TGTGCCTGGAGGCTCACAGATACGCAGTATTTT CAWRLTDTQYF NA TRBJ2-3 TRBV30 NA
TGCAGCGTTGAGGTCGGTGCGGGGGAAAAACTGTTTTTT CSVEVGAGEKLFF NA TRBJ1-4 TRBV29-1 NA
TGTGCCAGCTCTACCGGGACTAGCGGGGGGTCCACAGATACGCAGTATTTT CASSTGTSGGSTDTQYF TRBD2 TRBJ2-3 TRBV11-1 NA
TGTGCCGTAAGGGCAGGGGCTAATGAAAAACTGTTTTTT CAVRAGANEKLFF NA TRBJ1-4 TRBV6-8 NA
TGCGCCAGCAGTGAGTCGCCCAGGAGTTATGGCTACACCTTC CASSESPRSYGYTF NA TRBJ1-2 TRBV10-2 NA
TGCAGCGTCGGCGGTAAGGGACAGGGGGCGATCTATGGCTACACCTTC CSVGGKGQGAIYGYTF TRBD1 TRBJ1-2 TRBV29-1 NA
TGTGCCAGCAGTGTTAGATCCGGGACAGGACTTTATGGCTACACCTTC CASSVRSGTGLYGYTF TRBD1 TRBJ1-2 TRBV6-8 NA
TGTGCCAGCAGCTTATCCCCCACAACGAACACTGAAGCTTTCTTT CASSLSPTTNTEAFF NA TRBJ1-1 TRBV11-3 few
TGTGCCAGCACCCCCGGCGGCAGGGGGGCTTCACCCCTCCACTTT CASTPGGRGASPLHF TRBD1 TRBJ1-6 TRBV11-3 NA
TGTGCCAGCAGCTTGGCCGGCGTAGGGGTAGACACTGAAGCTTTCTTT CASSLAGVGVDTEAFF NA TRBJ1-1 TRBV7-1 few
TGTGCCAGCAGCTACCCGGCAGGACTAGCGGGGGAAGAGACCCAGTACTTC CASSYPAGLAGEETQYF TRBD2 TRBJ2-5 TRBV11-3 NA
TGCGCCAGCAGCTCTTTCCGGGGACAGGTGGACACCGGGGAGCTGTTTTTT CASSSFRGQVDTGELFF TRBD1 TRBJ2-2 TRBV5-1 NA
TGCGCCAGCAGCTTGGTGCAGGGGTCCACAGATACGCAGTATTTT CASSLVQGSTDTQYF NA TRBJ2-3 TRBV5-1 NA
TGCGCCAGCAGCCCCTCCCCAGGGTTATTCTATGGCTACACCTTC CASSPSPGLFYGYTF NA TRBJ1-2 TRBV23-1 NA
TGCGCCAGCAGCCAAGATGGAGGGGGCAACTATGGCTACACCTTC CASSQDGGGNYGYTF TRBD1 TRBJ1-2 TRBV23-1 NA
TGTGCCTGGAGTGTACACTCAAAAACCTACGAGCAGTACTTC CAWSVHSKTYEQYF NA TRBJ2-7 TRBV30 medium-sized
TGCGCCAGCAGCCTTGGACAGGGTTACACTGAAGCTTTCTTT CASSLGQGYTEAFF TRBD1 TRBJ1-1 TRBV5-1 NA
TGTGCCAGCAGAAATTTAAGAGAGAACACTGAAGCTTTCTTT CASRNLRENTEAFF NA TRBJ1-1 TRBV28 once
TGCGCCAGCAGCCGGGACAGGGCCTCTTCAACTAATGAAAAACTGTTTTTT CASSRDRASSTNEKLFF TRBD1 TRBJ1-4 TRBV23-1 NA
TGTGCCAGCAGTTACTTTGAGAGCTCCTACAATGAGCAGTTCTTC CASSYFESSYNEQFF NA TRBJ2-1 TRBV6-8 NA
TGTGCCAGCAGCCAAGACCCGCAGTGGCCTGGCTACACCTTC CASSQDPQWPGYTF NA TRBJ1-2 TRBV14 NA
TGTGCCAGCGCTCGTATTAGCTCCTATAATTCACCCCTCCACTTT CASARISSYNSPLHF NA TRBJ1-6 TRBV6-8 NA
TGCGCCAGCAGCCTAGGGGACAGCCCTTACAATGAGCAGTTCTTC CASSLGDSPYNEQFF TRBD1 TRBJ2-1 TRBV5-1 NA
TGCGCCAGCAGCCCGGACAAAAGCTCTGGAAACACCATATATTTT CASSPDKSSGNTIYF NA TRBJ1-3 TRBV5-1 NA